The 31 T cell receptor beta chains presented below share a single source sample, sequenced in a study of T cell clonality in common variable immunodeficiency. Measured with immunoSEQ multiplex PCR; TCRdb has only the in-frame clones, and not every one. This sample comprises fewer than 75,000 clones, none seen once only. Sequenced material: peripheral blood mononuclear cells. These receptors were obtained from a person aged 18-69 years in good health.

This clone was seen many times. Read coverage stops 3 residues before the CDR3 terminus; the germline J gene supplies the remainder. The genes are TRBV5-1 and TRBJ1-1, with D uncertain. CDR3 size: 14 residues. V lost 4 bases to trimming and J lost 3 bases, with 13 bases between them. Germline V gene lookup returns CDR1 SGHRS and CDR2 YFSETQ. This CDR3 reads CASSDRVWHTEAFF. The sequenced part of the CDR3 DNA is TGCGCCAGCAGCGACCGGGTCTGGCACACTGAA.

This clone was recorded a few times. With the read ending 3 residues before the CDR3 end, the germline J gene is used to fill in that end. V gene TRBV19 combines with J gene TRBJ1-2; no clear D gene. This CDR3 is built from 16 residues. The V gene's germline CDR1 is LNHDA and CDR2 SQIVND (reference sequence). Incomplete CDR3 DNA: TGTGCCAGTAGTATAGTGAGCGCCGAGGTCTACAATGAC. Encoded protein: CASSIVSAEVYND. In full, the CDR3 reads CASSIVSAEVYNDYTF.

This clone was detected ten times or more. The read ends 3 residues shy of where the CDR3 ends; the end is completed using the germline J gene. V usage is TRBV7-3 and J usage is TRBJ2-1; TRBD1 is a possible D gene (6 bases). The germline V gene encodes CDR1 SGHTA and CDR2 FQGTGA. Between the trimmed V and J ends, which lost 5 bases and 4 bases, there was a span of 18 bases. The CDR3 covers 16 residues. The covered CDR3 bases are TGTGCCAGCAGCGGCCAAGGGGGAGCGGCGTACAATGAG. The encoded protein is CASSGQGGAAYNE. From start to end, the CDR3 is CASSGQGGAAYNEQFF.

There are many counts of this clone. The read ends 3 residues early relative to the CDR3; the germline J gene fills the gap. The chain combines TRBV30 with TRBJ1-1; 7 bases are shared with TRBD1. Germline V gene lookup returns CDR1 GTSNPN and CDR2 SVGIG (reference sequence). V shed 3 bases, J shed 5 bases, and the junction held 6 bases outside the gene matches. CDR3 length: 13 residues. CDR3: CAWSIQGRTEAFF. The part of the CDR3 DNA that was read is TGTGCCTGGAGCATACAGGGGAGAACTGAA.

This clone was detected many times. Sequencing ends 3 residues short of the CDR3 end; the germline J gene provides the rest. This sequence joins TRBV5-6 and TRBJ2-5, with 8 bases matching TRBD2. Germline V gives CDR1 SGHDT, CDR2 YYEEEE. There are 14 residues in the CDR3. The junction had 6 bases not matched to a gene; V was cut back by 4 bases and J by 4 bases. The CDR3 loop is CASSRRLAGETQYF. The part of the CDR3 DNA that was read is TGTGCCAGCAGCCGACGGCTAGCGGGAGAGACC.

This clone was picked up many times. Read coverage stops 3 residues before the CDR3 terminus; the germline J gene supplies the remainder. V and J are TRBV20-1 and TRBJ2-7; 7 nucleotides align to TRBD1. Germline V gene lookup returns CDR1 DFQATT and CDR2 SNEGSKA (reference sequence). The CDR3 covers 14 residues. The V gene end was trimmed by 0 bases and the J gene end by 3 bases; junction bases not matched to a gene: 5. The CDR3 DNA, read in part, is TGCAGTGCTAGAGATTTGGGACAGTTCTACGAG. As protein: CSARDLGQFYE. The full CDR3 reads CSARDLGQFYEQYF.

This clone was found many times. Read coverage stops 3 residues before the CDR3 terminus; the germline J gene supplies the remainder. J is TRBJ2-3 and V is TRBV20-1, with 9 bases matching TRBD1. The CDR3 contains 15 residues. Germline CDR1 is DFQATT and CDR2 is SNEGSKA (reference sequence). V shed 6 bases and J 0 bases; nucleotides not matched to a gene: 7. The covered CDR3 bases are TGCAGTGCGAGTGACAGGGGGTCCAGCACAGATACG. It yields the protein CSASDRGSSTDT. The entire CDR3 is CSASDRGSSTDTQYF.

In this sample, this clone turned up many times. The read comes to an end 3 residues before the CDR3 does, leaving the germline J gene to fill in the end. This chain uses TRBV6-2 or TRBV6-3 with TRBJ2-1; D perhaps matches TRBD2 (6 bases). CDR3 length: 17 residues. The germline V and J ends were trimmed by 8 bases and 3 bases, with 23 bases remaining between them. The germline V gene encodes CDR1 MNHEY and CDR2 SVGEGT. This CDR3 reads CASGAGGFRGFYNEQFF. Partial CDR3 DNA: TGTGCCAGCGGGGCCGGGGGTTTCCGCGGCTTCTACAATGAG.

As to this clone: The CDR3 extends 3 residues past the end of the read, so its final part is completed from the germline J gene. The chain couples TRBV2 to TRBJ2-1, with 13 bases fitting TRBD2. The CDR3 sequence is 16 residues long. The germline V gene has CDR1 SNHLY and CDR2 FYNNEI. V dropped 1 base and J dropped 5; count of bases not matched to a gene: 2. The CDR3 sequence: CASSEGLAGGDNEQFF. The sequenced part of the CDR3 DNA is TGTGCCAGCAGTGAAGGACTAGCGGGAGGAGACAATGAG.

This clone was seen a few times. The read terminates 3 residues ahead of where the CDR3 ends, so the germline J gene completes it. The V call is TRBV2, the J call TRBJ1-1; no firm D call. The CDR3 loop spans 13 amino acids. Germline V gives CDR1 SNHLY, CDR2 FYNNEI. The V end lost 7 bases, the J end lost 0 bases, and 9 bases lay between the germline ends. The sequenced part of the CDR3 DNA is TGTGCCAGCAACAGTCTGATGAACACTGAA. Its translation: CASNSLMNTE. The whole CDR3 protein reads CASNSLMNTEAFF.

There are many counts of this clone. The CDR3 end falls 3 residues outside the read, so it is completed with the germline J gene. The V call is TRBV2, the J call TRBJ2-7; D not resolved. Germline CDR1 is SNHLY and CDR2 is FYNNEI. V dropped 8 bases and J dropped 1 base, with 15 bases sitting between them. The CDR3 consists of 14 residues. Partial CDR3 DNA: TGTGCCAGCTCCAGCCTGACTGGATCCTACGAG. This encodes CASSSLTGSYE. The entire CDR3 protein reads CASSSLTGSYEQYF.

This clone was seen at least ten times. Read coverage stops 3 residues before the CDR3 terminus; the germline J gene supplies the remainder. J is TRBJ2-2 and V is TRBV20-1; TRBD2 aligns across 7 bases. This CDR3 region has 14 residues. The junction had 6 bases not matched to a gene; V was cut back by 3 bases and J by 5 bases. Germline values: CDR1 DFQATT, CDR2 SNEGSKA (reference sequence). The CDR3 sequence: CSASGGGVTGELFF. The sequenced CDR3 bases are TGCAGTGCTAGTGGCGGGGGAGTTACCGGGGAG.

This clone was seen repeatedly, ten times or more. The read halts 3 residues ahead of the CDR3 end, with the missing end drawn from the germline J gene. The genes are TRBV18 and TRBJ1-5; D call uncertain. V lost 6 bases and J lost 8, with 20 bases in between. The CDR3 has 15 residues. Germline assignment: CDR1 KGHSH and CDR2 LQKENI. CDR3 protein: CASSPTRQAGEPQHF. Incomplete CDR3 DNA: TGTGCCAGCTCGCCAACTAGGCAGGCGGGAGAGCCC.

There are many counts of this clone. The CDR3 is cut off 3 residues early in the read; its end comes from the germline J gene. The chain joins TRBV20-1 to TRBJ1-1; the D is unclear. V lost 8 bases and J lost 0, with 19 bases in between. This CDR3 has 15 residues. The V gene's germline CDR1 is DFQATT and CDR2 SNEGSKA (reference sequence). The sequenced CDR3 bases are TGCAGTATTACATTAGCGTCCAGTATGAACACTGAA. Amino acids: CSITLASSMNTE. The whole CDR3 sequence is CSITLASSMNTEAFF.

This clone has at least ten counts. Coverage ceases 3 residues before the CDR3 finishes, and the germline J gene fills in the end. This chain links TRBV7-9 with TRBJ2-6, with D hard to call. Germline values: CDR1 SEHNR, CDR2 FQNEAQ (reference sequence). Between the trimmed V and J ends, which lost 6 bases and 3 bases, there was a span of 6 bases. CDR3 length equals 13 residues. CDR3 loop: CASSPLGANVLTF. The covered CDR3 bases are TGTGCCAGCAGTCCTCTTGGGGCCAACGTC.

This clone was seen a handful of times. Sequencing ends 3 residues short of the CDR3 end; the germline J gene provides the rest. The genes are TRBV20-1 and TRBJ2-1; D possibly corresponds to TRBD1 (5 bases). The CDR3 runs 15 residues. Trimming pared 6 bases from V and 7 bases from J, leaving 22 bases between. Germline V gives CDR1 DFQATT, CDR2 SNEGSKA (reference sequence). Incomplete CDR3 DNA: TGCAGTGCCACCCACCCCGGACAAATCGGAAATGAG. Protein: CSATHPGQIGNE. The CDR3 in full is CSATHPGQIGNEQFF.

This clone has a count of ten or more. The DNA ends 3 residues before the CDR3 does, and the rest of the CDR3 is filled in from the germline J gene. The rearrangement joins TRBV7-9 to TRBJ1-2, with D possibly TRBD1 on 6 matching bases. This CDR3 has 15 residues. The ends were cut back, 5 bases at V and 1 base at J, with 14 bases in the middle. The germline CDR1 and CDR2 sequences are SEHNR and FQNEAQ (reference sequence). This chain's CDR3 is CASSPSGGFNYGYTF. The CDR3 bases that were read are TGTGCCAGCAGCCCTAGTGGGGGCTTTAACTATGGC.

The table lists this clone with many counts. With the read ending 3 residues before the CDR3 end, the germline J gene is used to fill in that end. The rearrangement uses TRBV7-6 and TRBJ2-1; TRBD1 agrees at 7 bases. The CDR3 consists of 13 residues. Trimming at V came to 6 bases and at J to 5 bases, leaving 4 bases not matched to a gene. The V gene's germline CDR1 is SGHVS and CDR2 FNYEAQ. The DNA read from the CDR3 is TGTGCCAGCAGTAGGGACAGCAACAATGAG. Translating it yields CASSRDSNNE. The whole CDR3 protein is CASSRDSNNEQFF.

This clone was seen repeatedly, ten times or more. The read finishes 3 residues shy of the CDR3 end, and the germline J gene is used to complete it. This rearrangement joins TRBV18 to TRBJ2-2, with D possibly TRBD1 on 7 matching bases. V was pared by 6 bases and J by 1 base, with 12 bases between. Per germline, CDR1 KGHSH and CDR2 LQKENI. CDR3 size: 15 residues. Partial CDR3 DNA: TGTGCCAGCTCGCGGGACAGACAGAACACCGGGGAG. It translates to CASSRDRQNTGE. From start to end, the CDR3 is CASSRDRQNTGELFF.

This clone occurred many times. CDR3 DNA (partial): TGTGCCAGCAGTACCCTACAGGGGGACAGAGCGGAA. Amino acids: CASSTLQGDRAE. The entire CDR3 protein is CASSTLQGDRAELFF. The chain links TRBV2 to TRBJ1-4; 8 nucleotides match TRBD1. Read sequence stops 3 residues before the CDR3 end, and the germline J gene provides the missing end. CDR1 and CDR2 (germline): SNHLY, FYNNEI. The CDR3 contains 15 residues.

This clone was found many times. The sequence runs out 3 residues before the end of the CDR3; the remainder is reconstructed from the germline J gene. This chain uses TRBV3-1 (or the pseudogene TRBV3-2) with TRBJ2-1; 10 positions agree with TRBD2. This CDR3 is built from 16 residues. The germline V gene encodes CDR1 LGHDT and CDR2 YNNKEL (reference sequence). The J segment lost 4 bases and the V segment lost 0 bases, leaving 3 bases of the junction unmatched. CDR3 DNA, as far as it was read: TGTGCCAGCAGCCAAGATCTAGCGGGAGCTTACAATGAG. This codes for CASSQDLAGAYNE. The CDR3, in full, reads CASSQDLAGAYNEQFF.

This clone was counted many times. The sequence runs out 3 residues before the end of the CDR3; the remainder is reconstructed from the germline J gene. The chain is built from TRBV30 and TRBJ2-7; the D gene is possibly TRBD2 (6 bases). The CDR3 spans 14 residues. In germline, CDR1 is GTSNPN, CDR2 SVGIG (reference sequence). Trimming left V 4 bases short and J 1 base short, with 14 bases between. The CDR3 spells CAWNGGTVSYEQYF. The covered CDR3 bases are TGTGCCTGGAATGGGGGGACGGTGTCCTACGAG.

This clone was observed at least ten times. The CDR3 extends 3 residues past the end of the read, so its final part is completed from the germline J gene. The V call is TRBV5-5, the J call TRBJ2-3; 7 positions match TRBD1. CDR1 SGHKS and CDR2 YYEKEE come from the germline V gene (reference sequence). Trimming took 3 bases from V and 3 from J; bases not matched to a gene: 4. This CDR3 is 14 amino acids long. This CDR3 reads CASSYPTGTDTQYF. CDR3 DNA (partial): TGTGCCAGCAGCTATCCGACAGGGACAGATACG.

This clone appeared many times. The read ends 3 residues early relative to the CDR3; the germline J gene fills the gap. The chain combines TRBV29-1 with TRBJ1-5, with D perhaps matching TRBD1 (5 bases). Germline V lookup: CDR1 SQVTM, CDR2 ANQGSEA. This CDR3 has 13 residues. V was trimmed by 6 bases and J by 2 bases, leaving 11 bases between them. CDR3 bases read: TGCAGCGTCCAGGGTTTAGGCAATCAGCCC. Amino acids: CSVQGLGNQP. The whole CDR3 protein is CSVQGLGNQPQHF.

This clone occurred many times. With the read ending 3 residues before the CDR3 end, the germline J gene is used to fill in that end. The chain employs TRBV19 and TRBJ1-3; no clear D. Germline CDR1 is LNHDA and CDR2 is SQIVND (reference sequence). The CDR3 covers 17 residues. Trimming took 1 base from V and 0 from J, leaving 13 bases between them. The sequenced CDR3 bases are TGTGCCAGTAGTATAGGAGCAGGCATAACCTCTGGAAACACC. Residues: CASSIGAGITSGNT. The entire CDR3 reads CASSIGAGITSGNTIYF.

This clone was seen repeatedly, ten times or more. The covered CDR3 bases are TGCGCCAGCAGTGGACAGGGGTCCTACGAG. It specifies CASSGQGSYE. The CDR3 as a whole reads CASSGQGSYEQYF. J is TRBJ2-7 and V is TRBV10-1, with TRBD1 matching over 8 bases. The read terminates 3 residues ahead of where the CDR3 ends, so the germline J gene completes it. The CDR3 is 13 amino acids. From germline, CDR1 is WNHNN and CDR2 SYGVQD (reference sequence). V lost 4 bases, J lost 1 base, and 0 bases stayed unmatched.

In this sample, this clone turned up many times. CDR3 residues: CASSELAASYNEQFF. Partial CDR3 DNA: TGTGCCAGCAGTGAATTAGCGGCCTCCTACAATGAG. This chain uses TRBV2 with TRBJ2-1, with D possibly TRBD2 on 6 matching bases. With the read ending 3 residues before the CDR3 end, the germline J gene is used to fill in that end. V lost 2 bases, J lost 0 bases, and 8 bases lay in between. This CDR3 comprises 15 residues. Germline CDR1 is SNHLY and CDR2 is FYNNEI.

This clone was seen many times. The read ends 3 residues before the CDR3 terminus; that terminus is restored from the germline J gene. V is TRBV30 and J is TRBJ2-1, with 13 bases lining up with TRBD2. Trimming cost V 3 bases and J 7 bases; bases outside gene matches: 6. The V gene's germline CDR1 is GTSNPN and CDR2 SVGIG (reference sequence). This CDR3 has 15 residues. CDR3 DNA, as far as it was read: TGTGCCTGGAGCCCACTAGCGGGGGGGGTGAATGAG. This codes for CAWSPLAGGVNE. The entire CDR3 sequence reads CAWSPLAGGVNEQFF.

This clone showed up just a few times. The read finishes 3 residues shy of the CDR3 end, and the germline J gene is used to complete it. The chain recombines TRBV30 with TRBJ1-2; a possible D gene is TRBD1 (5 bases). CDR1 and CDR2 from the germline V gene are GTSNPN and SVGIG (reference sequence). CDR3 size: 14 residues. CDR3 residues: CAWSVNSGADDYTF. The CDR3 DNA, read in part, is TGTGCCTGGAGTGTGAATAGCGGGGCAGACGAC.

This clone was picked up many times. CDR3 sequence: CASSIGLAGGRNTGELFF. Partial CDR3 DNA: TGTGCCAGTAGTATAGGCCTAGCGGGGGGACGAAACACCGGGGAG. The V gene is TRBV19, the J gene TRBJ2-2, with 11 bases that match TRBD2. The CDR3 goes on 3 residues after the read ends, and that part is filled in from the germline J gene. From germline, CDR1 is LNHDA and CDR2 SQIVND (reference sequence). With 1 base clipped from V and 2 bases from J, the junction kept 6 bases outside the gene matches. CDR3 size: 18 residues.

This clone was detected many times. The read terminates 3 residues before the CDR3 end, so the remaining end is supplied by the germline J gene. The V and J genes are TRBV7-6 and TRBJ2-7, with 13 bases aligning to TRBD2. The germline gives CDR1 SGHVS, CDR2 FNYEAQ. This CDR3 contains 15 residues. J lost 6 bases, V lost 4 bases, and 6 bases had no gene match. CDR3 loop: CASSSGLAGAIEQYF. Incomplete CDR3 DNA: TGTGCCAGCAGCTCAGGACTAGCGGGAGCAATCGAG.